This entry concerns a single TCR beta chain. Its antigen remains unknown. Germline V CDR1 and CDR2: SEHNR, FQNEAQ (reference sequence). This CDR3 has 15 amino acids. V lost 8 bases and J lost 0; bases outside the gene matches: 7. The data stem from a study of CD8 T cell repertoires and HIV-1 epitope variants. Study information: Separate wells received one of Twenty-five Gag or Nef variant peptides. Tested: three Gag epitope families, Nef HW9 and YT9. Study-level points and caveats: About 10 antigen-specific TCR beta clonotypes were found; 5 to 7 seemed cross-reactive to variants.

TCR beta CDR3 was sequenced at survey depth on immunoSEQ. The protocol was immunoSEQ multiplex PCR, while the TCRdb copy is restricted to in-frame clones and leaves out a portion. This sample has thousands of clones, with around 71% found just once. The sequence came from a male donor with HIV. The chain carries TRBV7-9 and TRBJ2-1; 7 nucleotides align to TRBD2. Sequencing used cultured CD8+ T cells derived from PBMCs. CDR3 sequence: CASAPSGASYNEQFF. For the CDR3, the DNA is TGTGCCAGCGCACCTAGCGGAGCCTCCTACAATGAGCAGTTCTTC.